This T cell receptor beta chain was retrieved from a study of blood T cell repertoires in COVID-19. Original processing notes: Amplification of reference gene primers was used by the study to estimate nucleated cell counts. Assay: immunoSEQ multiplex PCR; the TCRdb copy retains only in-frame clones and omits some. V and J calls and clone size follow that table, whereas D and trimming were derived from the DNA. This table holds tens of thousands of clones, 88% found once. Losses at the gene ends were 0 bases for V and 5 bases for J; bases not matched to a gene: 8. Germline CDR1 reads SGHRS; CDR2 reads YFSETQ. There are 15 residues in the CDR3. This clone has a handful of counts.

The chain employs TRBV5-1 and TRBJ2-7; TRBD2 aligns across 7 bases. The receptor comes from a middle-aged man with active COVID-19. Sequencing was performed on peripheral blood. The CDR3 region is CASSLGYGGTNEQYF. DNA for the CDR3: TGCGCCAGCAGCTTGGGGTACGGAGGGACTAACGAGCAGTACTTC.